This T cell receptor beta chain was obtained from a study of early T cells in non-severe SARS-CoV-2 infection (dated by TCRdb to the early 2020s). Looking at the study overall: Because TCR sequencing was done on bulk RNA from unsorted whole blood, the alpha and beta chains could not be paired.

The CDR3, from cysteine to phenylalanine, totals 16 residues. Only the CDR3 DNA is retained, 48 bases long and in frame from the first base. CDR1 and CDR2 are read off the germline V gene (reference sequence) as LGHDT and YNNKEL. This clonotype was seen ten or more times. The antigen it recognizes is unknown. One junction end does not reproduce the germline sequence, and a read error may be involved. This was a case-control study nested in a cohort of healthcare workers in London, UK, who had nasopharyngeal swab PCR tests and blood samples taken every week. Healthcare workers were enrolled in the week of the UK lockdown, from 23 to 31 March 2020, and were followed every week for up to 16 weeks. The library relied on 5' RACE. Sequencing was performed on a NextSeq 500. The TCR library protocol attached unique molecular identifiers to individual cDNA molecules to correct for sequencing error and PCR bias. Both TCR alpha and beta chains were sequenced, and tight co-correlation was observed between alpha and beta sequence abundances in each sample. From the authors' description of their analysis: Decombinator V4 was used to perform V gene, J gene and CDR3 annotation of TCR sequences. TCRs were defined as expanded if a significant change between any two time points was detected under a Poisson model with p below 0.0001. Abundances of TCRs were expressed as counts per million after normalisation to the total number of TCRs sequenced in each sample. MAIT TCRs were defined by TRAV1-2 paired with TRAJ12, TRAJ20 or TRAJ33, and iNKT TCRs by TRAV10 paired with TRAJ18. A search of VDJdb, accessed on 1 November 2021, was run for TCRs annotated to CMV, EBV and SARS-CoV-2, with TCRs annotated for multiple antigens excluded. TCRdb reprocessing: public reads trimmed at Q25 with fastp, clones called with MiXCR, in-frame beta chains kept. Rows matching on CDR3 protein sequence are summarized as one entry with the most common DNA and genes. These V and J calls derive from TCRdb rather than the authors' analysis. Within this sample are roughly 100,000 distinct CDR3 sequences, with over 9.5% of them counted one time only. The ten largest clonotypes hold nearly 4.5% of the sample.

The investigation overall reported the following: VDJdb matching was skewed toward anti-spike CD8 responses, so virus-specific expansions were likely underestimated and private and CD4 specificities were missed.

Here the chain combines TRBV3-1 and TRBJ2-2; TRBD2 agrees with 9 junctional bases. This receptor was identified in an adult who was a healthcare worker with PCR-confirmed SARS-CoV-2 infection or an uninfected control (not recorded which). Sequencing used whole blood, obtained at baseline. The bases are TGTGCCAGCAGCCCCGGGACTAGCCTAGAACACCGGGGAGCTGTTTTT. Translated, this is CASSPGTSLEHRGAVF.